This T cell receptor beta chain stems from a study of cytomegalovirus exposure and HLA in healthy donors. Germline lookup yields CDR1 MNHEY and CDR2 SVGAGI. J gave up 10 bases and V 7 bases, and 5 bases lay outside the gene matches. The CDR3 length is 11 residues. The count of this clone is one. What it recognizes is unknown. Findings of the study overall: What a later analysis reportedly showed was that an Asian-associated ancestry cluster had fewer N-insertions than the 666-donor mean. Based on reports, TCR beta sequences accurately predicted HLA-A and HLA-B alleles for most subjects.

Healthy individuals who donated bone marrow served as the donors. PCR was performed using 60 Vbeta and 13 Jbeta primers. Libraries were prepared by immunoSEQ multiplex PCR; TCRdb keeps only in-frame clonotypes and omits some of them. The sample consists of under 150,000 clones, roughly 80% of them appearing once. The receptor comes from a woman aged 40 to 55 in good health and CMV-seronegative. Input material: PBMCs. The genes are TRBV6-5 and TRBJ1-1; 8 nucleotides line up with TRBD1. CDR3 loop: CASTLGQAAFF. CDR3 nucleotide sequence: TGTGCCAGCACGCTGGGACAGGCAGCTTTCTTT.